This TCR beta chain was captured in a study of cytomegalovirus exposure and HLA in healthy donors. The study's findings and limits: Cytomegalovirus status was reportedly diagnosed by the classifier with high sensitivity and specificity. The later analysis indicated that the majority of CMV-associated TCR beta chains appeared HLA-restricted. A later analysis linked a missense DCLRE1C variant to TCR beta V- and J-gene trimming.

Primers for the PCR totalled 60 Vbeta and 13 Jbeta. TCRdb's copy holds only in-frame clones and misses some; the assay was immunoSEQ multiplex PCR. The repertoire holds about 130,000 clones, with 60% to 85% as singletons. Points on this clone: What it recognizes is unknown.

The sequenced sample was PBMCs. The sequence derives from a woman aged 40 to 50 in good health and CMV-seronegative.

The CDR3: CASSLRVEGRAAYNEQFF. The CDR3 bases are TGTGCCAGCAGCTTACGTGTGGAAGGGAGGGCTGCCTACAATGAGCAGTTCTTC. This chain connects TRBV11-3 to TRBJ2-1; 7 bases agree with TRBD2. The CDR3 covers 18 residues. The ends lost 2 bases at V and 2 bases at J; junction bases unmatched: 12. Germline lookup yields CDR1 SGHNT and CDR2 YENEEA.